This TCR beta chain was captured by sequencing in a study of cytomegalovirus exposure and HLA in healthy donors (dated by TCRdb to 2016 to 2017). Describing the broader study: An earlier analysis of 587 of the donors reported 250 to 300 Gb of sequence data and some 120 million unique TCR beta sequences from 150 million to 200 million T cells. The study profiled the T cell repertoires of some 610 subjects by immunosequencing and related them to cytomegalovirus serostatus. About 280 gigabases of sequencing data and 80 million or so unique TCR sequences were included in an early release covering around 650 HLA-typed donors. Roughly five DR-DQ haplotypes were treated as single units for association and clustering because of strong linkage in the cohort. Rather than using new phenotypic data, the later analysis identified candidate immune exposures from TCR beta sequences and from how often those sequences occurred across donors. The study aimed to test whether cataloging public T cell receptors could reveal signatures of past pathogen exposure. Genome-wide SNP genotypes for about 65% of the roughly 670 donors were used in a later genetic analysis, which treated that subset as a discovery cohort. The number of typed donors differed by locus: about 629-630 for A, B, C, DRB1 and DQB1; 500 to 550 for DQA1; approximately 610 for DPA1; and 400 to 480 for DPB1. Of the 398 genotyped donors, roughly 80% were placed in the genetic ancestry cluster associated with self-reported Caucasian donors. Donor age, sex, ethnicity and CMV serostatus were compiled alongside the repertoire data. Both class I and class II loci were covered by HLA typing, at four-digit resolution. In an earlier analysis of 587 of the donors, high-throughput TCR beta sequencing was used to judge whether each TCR beta V gene segment behaved as functional or pseudogenic. Every repertoire in the discovery cohort had been generated on one and the same sequencing platform. A later analysis re-analyzed previously published TCR beta repertoires from about 600 donors and added high-resolution HLA genotyping to study TCR occurrence patterns. Across some 400 genotyped donors of the cohort, an average of approximately 200,000 unique TCR beta nucleotide sequences per donor were sequenced, and 15% to 20% of those sequences were non-productive. In addition to the first cohort of several hundred subjects, a separate validation cohort of 130 or so different subjects was used. To predict cytomegalovirus infection status, the study brought together high-throughput TCR immunosequencing, statistical association of individual TCRs with disease status, and machine learning.

What the authors observed across the whole study: A later analysis found that HLA-associated TCR beta chains were more clonally expanded and had lower generation probabilities than equally common non-associated chains. In this cohort, only TCR beta chains were sequenced, and detectable features were limited by the absence of alpha or paired-chain data. Presence/absence analyses assumed roughly uniform sequencing depth across donors, an assumption that may not hold. The study gave a list of about 170 TCR beta chains associated with cytomegalovirus. The earlier analysis of approximately 540 of the donors excluded roughly 16 rarely observed V segments, including chromosome 9 orphons, because counts were too low. In vitro tests confirmed that a few of the cytomegalovirus-associated TCR beta chains recognize cytomegalovirus antigens. A cluster of highly shared sequence variants was judged likely to be a technical artifact of the sequencing pipeline. The authors suggested that the approach could potentially be extended to other disease states and immunological phenotypes. Because the 87-base-pair reads could not distinguish some IMGT-functional V segments, including TRBV6-2 and TRBV6-3, those segments were excluded. Broadly in line with IMGT annotations, most TCR beta V segments showed up in productive rearrangements about 87% or about 30% of the time in an earlier analysis of around 600 of the donors. An association between a missense DCLRE1C variant and V-gene and J-gene trimming of TCR beta chains was found in a later genetic analysis and replicated in an independent cohort. In a later analysis, the rate of TCR association differed among HLA loci, with DRB1 alleles having the most associated TCRs and HLA-C alleles having the fewest. A further reported finding was that TCR beta sequences accurately predicted the HLA-A and HLA-B alleles for most subjects in the first cohort. Several of the top co-occurrence clusters appeared to be linked to parvovirus B19, influenza, CMV and Epstein-Barr virus, according to a later analysis. For the cohort, immune exposure information was limited to CMV serostatus. Because HLA typing was missing for some donors at each locus, association tests included only the typed subset. Linkage disequilibrium might explain the correlated functional status among segregating V segments, but an unknown experimental factor could not be excluded. A later genetic analysis reported fewer N-insertions in productive TCRs among donors in an Asian-associated ancestry cluster than the roughly 640-donor mean. Most TCR sequences were seen in very few donors, while some public TCRs were found in many individuals. In a later analysis, 16,951 TCR beta sequences were associated with specific HLA alleles at a false discovery rate of 0.05. A later analysis found that most CMV-associated TCR beta chains appeared HLA-restricted, with HLA associations seemingly driven largely by CMV exposure. Assigning TCR associations to individual alleles was difficult when HLA alleles, especially DR and DQ, strongly co-occurred. The classifier was reported to diagnose cytomegalovirus status with high specificity and sensitivity in both the original cohort and the validation cohort.

CDR1 and CDR2 (MDHEN, SYDVKM) derive from the germline V gene. V loses 3 bases of germline sequence and J loses 7 bases, and the interval between the two ends is 6 bases. The CDR3 runs 12 amino acids, cysteine and phenylalanine included. Just CDR3 DNA is preserved here, 36 bases in frame from base 1. The library was prepared using the immunoSEQ multiplex PCR assay. The multiplex PCR relied on a mix of 60 forward primers for TCR Vbeta segments and 13 reverse primers for TCR Jbeta segments. The CDR3 region of rearranged TCR beta genes was amplified from genomic DNA with a multiplex PCR assay. The Illumina HiSeq System was used to sequence the amplified TCR beta libraries as 87-base-pair reads. Per the authors' processing: In a later analysis, roughly 80 million unique TCR beta chains were counted across the 500 to 850 repertoires, and about 10 million of these chains were shared by at least two donors. A nearest-neighbor algorithm error-corrected the raw reads and collapsed the reads into unique sequences, merging closely related sequences to remove PCR and sequencing errors. CDR3 sequences were aligned to IMGT reference sequences to assign V, D and J gene segments. For a sequence to be retained, a match of at least six nucleotides to both a V gene segment and a J gene segment was required. A rearrangement counted as productive if the CDR3 had no stop codons and remained in frame with V and J, and every other rearrangement counted as non-productive. Following IMGT convention, CDR3 was defined as the stretch from the second conserved V-encoded cysteine to the conserved J-encoded phenylalanine. The earlier analysis of 500 to 600 of the donors excluded sequences that lacked an unambiguous match to a single V gene segment. In an earlier analysis of around 590 of the donors, a V segment was called functional when productive rearrangements were above 56.7%, and segregating when the standard deviation between donors exceeded 5%. A statistical classification framework was built to diagnose cytomegalovirus status from the catalog of TCR beta chain sequences. In a later analysis, TCR nucleotide sequences were compared against IMGT/GENE-DB human TR gene sequences so that V and J genes could be assigned. The TCRdist pipeline was used in a later analysis to assign CDR3 sequences and most-parsimonious VDJ recombination scenarios. A later analysis defined each TCR beta chain by its CDR3 amino acid sequence plus V-gene family, and excluded reads lacking a unique V-gene family. To address suspected cross-contamination and a sequencing artifact, a later analysis removed around 590 highly shared, low-generation-probability nucleotide sequences. In a later analysis, a clonal expansion index for each public chain was calculated from normalized within-repertoire ranks of inferred template counts. In a later analysis, generation probabilities were computed using a VDJ recombination model fitted to out-of-frame rearrangements, and the results were checked against IGoR. In a later analysis, hypergeometric tests were used to score TCR-TCR, TCR-HLA and TCR-CMV co-occurrence, with a repertoire-size bias correction applied to TCR pairs. False discovery rates were estimated in a later analysis by permuting HLA or CMV assignments 20 times. In a later analysis, co-occurring TCRs were grouped using DBSCAN, and TCRdist sequence similarity was added for clustering within HLA-allele-positive subsets. For co-occurrence clustering, repertoires with fewer than 30,000 or more than 120,000 public chains were excluded, along with roughly 5 repertoires with anomalous nucleotide sharing. TCRdb took over this immuneACCESS table, retaining in-frame rearrangements with V and J assigned. Such tables are incomplete; in checked studies, under half of the missing clones stem from an unresolved V gene, and the remainder is unexplained. That table is the source of V, J and clone size, and D and trimming were worked out from the DNA. In all, the sample holds approximately 200,000 clones, and approximately 84% of those were seen once. The ten largest clones add up to about 6% of the sample.

The cohort comprised more than 550 healthy bone marrow donors. At the time of sampling, all cohort members were nominally healthy, though unrecorded immune exposures were likely present. The donor was CMV seropositive and was included in the group of some 290 seropositive cohort members. Every donor gave a peripheral blood sample, and the peripheral blood mononuclear cells from that sample were used for TCR beta sequencing. The Qiagen DNeasy Blood Extraction Kit was used to extract genomic DNA from the blood cell samples. On this clone itself: Its binding antigen is unknown. Base-call qualities are not available, and no considerably larger clone is one nucleotide away.

The sample taken for sequencing was PBMCs. This TCR came from a woman in her 30s in good health and CMV-seropositive. This chain is built from TRBV28 and TRBJ2-2, with the D gene not confidently named. The DNA sequence follows: TGTGCCAGCAGTTTGAGTTTCGGGGAGCTGTTTTTT. This sequence encodes CASSLSFGELFF.